A selection of T cell receptor beta chains follows, all from one sample in a study of human T cells and chemical hapten exposure. From the RACE reads, TCRdb called clonotypes with MiXCR, one entry per CDR3 protein. This table has 300,000 to 400,000 distinct CDR3 sequences, around 6.9% appearing once. The sample in question was whole blood, obtained in connection with sensitization to the hapten diphenylcyclopropenone (DPC). The receptors originated from a woman younger than 30 with alopecia areata. Some clones in this sample may be carry-over from other donors' samples. Each CDR3 is given with its conserved first and last residue. D genes are given only for firm matches. The size of a clone is reported for some rows only, either as once, few or many, or as a class for expanded clones.

J gene,clone size,CDR3 length,D gene,V gene,CDR3 DNA,CDR3 protein
TRBJ1-1,few,11,TRBD1,TRBV29-1,TGCAGCGTCGCCGACAGGGGCGAAGCTTTCTTT,CSVADRGEAFF
TRBJ2-4,many,14,TRBD2,TRBV29-1,TGCAGCGCCAGGTCGGGGGGGCTCGGAAACATTCAGTACTTC,CSARSGGLGNIQYF
TRBJ2-7,few,14,-,TRBV6-5,TGTGCCAGCAGTTACTCCCACGCCACCTACGAGCAGTACTTC,CASSYSHATYEQYF
TRBJ1-6,many,16,-,TRBV7-6,TGTGCCAGCAGCTTAGATCTGGCTACCAATAATTCACCCCTCCACTTT,CASSLDLATNNSPLHF
TRBJ2-3,many,15,-,TRBV2,TGTGCCAGCAGCCCGGGACCCTTAGAGACAGATACGCAGTATTTT,CASSPGPLETDTQYF
TRBJ2-3,-,14,-,TRBV7-2,TGTGCCAGCAGCTTAGGGACTACCCCTACCACGCAGTATTTT,CASSLGTTPTTQYF
TRBJ2-4,many,15,-,TRBV7-8,TGTGCCAGCAGCTTAGTCGGCGGGGAAAAGAACATTCAGTACTTC,CASSLVGGEKNIQYF
TRBJ2-3,many,14,-,TRBV3-1,TGTGCCAGCACCTTCGGAGTTAGCACAGATACGCAGTATTTT,CASTFGVSTDTQYF
TRBJ2-3,once,15,-,TRBV28,TGTGCCAGCACCGAACTAGGAACTAGCACAGATACGCAGTATTTT,CASTELGTSTDTQYF
TRBJ1-2,-,17,-,TRBV7-9,TGTGCCAGCAGCTCTCCTCAGGGGTCCCCGTTGCACTATGGCTACACCTTC,CASSSPQGSPLHYGYTF
TRBJ2-5,few,15,TRBD2,TRBV15,TGTGCCACCAGCAGAGAAGCGGGGTCCCAAGAGACCCAGTACTTC,CATSREAGSQETQYF
TRBJ1-1,-,14,TRBD1,TRBV29-1,TGCAGCGTAACCGGGACAGGGCTTGGAACTGAAGCTTTCTTT,CSVTGTGLGTEAFF
TRBJ2-1,-,15,TRBD2,TRBV19,TGTGCCAGTATACCCCCGGGTAGCGGGGACAATGAGCAGTTCTTC,CASIPPGSGDNEQFF
TRBJ2-7,-,16,-,TRBV5-1,TGCGCCAGCAGCTCGAGTGCCAGGGCAGTACGCTACGAGCAGTACTTC,CASSSSARAVRYEQYF
TRBJ2-7,-,15,TRBD2,TRBV28,TGTGCCACCTCGATGGCGGGGGGCGCGTACTACGAGCAGTACTTC,CATSMAGGAYYEQYF
TRBJ2-7,few,16,TRBD2,TRBV4-1,TGCGCCAGCAGCCCCCTGGCGGGGGGCGAGAACTACGAGCAGTACTTC,CASSPLAGGENYEQYF